The present T cell receptor (beta chain) was sequenced within a study of blood T cell repertoires in COVID-19. As for the study in general: Samples taken during acute and convalescent COVID-19 were collected in the United States, Italy and Spain. T cells, B-cell-depleted T cells, or PBMCs provided the cDNA or gDNA that served as material.

Per the study methods: For nucleated cells, counts were estimated from reference gene primer amplification. Generated by immunoSEQ multiplex PCR, the TCRdb table keeps only in-frame clones and is missing some. V and J calls and clone size are copied from that table; D and trimming were computed from the DNA. The sample consists of tens of thousands of clones, around 87% of them appearing once. Per germline, CDR1 KGHDR and CDR2 SFDVKD. V was cut by 0 bases and J by 8 bases, with 9 bases left in between. The CDR3 is made up of 13 amino acids. Specimen: peripheral blood. This clonotype was obtained from an elderly man with active or convalescent COVID-19. The chain employs TRBV24-1 and TRBJ1-2; no definite D call. DNA for the CDR3: TGTGCCACCAGTGATTTGCGGGTGCGCGGCTACACCTTC. It yields the protein CATSDLRVRGYTF.